This TCR beta chain originates from a study of identical twins. This clonotype has ten or more counts. Its target is unknown. TCRdb called the 5' RACE reads again in MiXCR, with one record for every CDR3 protein. Of 200,000 to 250,000 distinct CDR3 sequences listed, 7% are singletons. Study outcomes and limitations: In zero-insertion analyses, partial confounding could arise from invariant MAIT and iNKT cells. Model-predicted out-of-frame TCR alpha sharing fell below observed values in monozygotic twins. Abundant beta clonotypes from cord blood had fewer insertions, unlike memory repertoires, which showed none.

Germline-derived CDR1 and CDR2 are DFQATT and SNEGSKA (reference sequence). Trimming took 2 bases from V and 8 from J, leaving 16 bases between them. This CDR3 contains 13 residues. The same specimen was also included in a second study, on yellow fever vaccine responses in identical twins.

Sequenced sample: memory (CD45RO+) T cells sorted from blood. The genes are TRBV20-1 and TRBJ2-7, with D maybe TRBD2 (7 bases). This clonotype was obtained from a woman aged 18-29 years in good health. CDR3 coding DNA: TGCAGTGCTAGACCCAATGGGGGGGCAAAGCAGTACTTC. Its translation is CSARPNGGAKQYF.